These 21 T cell receptor beta chains share one sample of origin, sequenced in a study of blood T cell repertoires in COVID-19. TCRdb's table, derived via immunoSEQ multiplex PCR, lists solely in-frame clones and lacks some. There are roughly 230,000 clones in the sample; 75% to 85% occur only once, and around 5.2% lies in the top ten. The sample was peripheral blood. These receptors were collected from a human donor in a cohort sampled during active COVID-19.

This chain connects TRBV6-5 to TRBJ2-1; no clear D gene. This CDR3 has 13 amino acids. From germline, CDR1 is MNHEY and CDR2 SVGAGI. Trimming removed 6 bases at V and 9 bases at J, with 15 bases between. CDR3 nucleotides: TGTGCCAGCAGCCCCGCCATAGAGCTTGAGCAGTTCTTC. Amino acids: CASSPAIELEQFF.

V and J are TRBV27 and TRBJ1-1, with D tentatively TRBD1 (5 bases). This CDR3 spans 15 amino acids. Germline V gene data show CDR1 as MNHEY and CDR2 as SMNVEV (reference sequence). The V gene lost 3 bases and the J gene lost 3 bases, with 14 bases spanning the gap. The CDR3 coding sequence is TGTGCCAGCAGTTTGGGTCCAGGGTATCACACTGAAGCTTTCTTT. It translates to CASSLGPGYHTEAFF.

The DNA of the CDR3 is TGTGCCAGCGGGTCTAGCGGGGGCCTCCAAGAGACCCAGTACTTC. Translation: CASGSSGGLQETQYF. V is TRBV6-5 and J is TRBJ2-5; 10 bases align to TRBD2. V shed 8 bases and J 1 base; nucleotides not matched to a gene: 7. Germline loops: CDR1 MNHEY, CDR2 SVGAGI. The CDR3 extends over 15 amino acids.

The V and J genes are TRBV6-5 and TRBJ2-3, with D possibly matching TRBD2 (6 bases). Trimming removed 0 bases from V and 3 bases from J, with 13 bases in between. Germline V gives CDR1 MNHEY, CDR2 SVGAGI. There are 16 residues in the CDR3. CDR3 region: CASSYSWGGMTDTQYF. CDR3 sequence (DNA): TGTGCCAGCAGTTACTCATGGGGAGGAATGACAGATACGCAGTATTTT.

The table lists this clone with a count of one. The rearrangement joins TRBV28 to TRBJ2-1; TRBD2 aligns across 9 bases. Germline V gene lookup returns CDR1 MDHEN and CDR2 SYDVKM. There are 16 residues in the CDR3. Losses at the gene ends were 5 bases for V and 8 bases for J; bases not matched to a gene: 13. The CDR3, as DNA: TGTGCCAGCAGTGGCGGGGGACTAGCAGGTCTTTATGAGCAGTTCTTC. As protein: CASSGGGLAGLYEQFF.

The genes are TRBV10-3 and TRBJ2-1; 13 positions match TRBD2. The CDR3 extends over 15 amino acids. Germline loops: CDR1 ENHRY, CDR2 SYGVKD. The trim removed 3 bases at V and 9 bases at J, leaving 5 bases unmatched. The CDR3 DNA follows: TGTGCCATCAGTGAAGGGGGACTAGCGGGAAGTGAGCAGTTCTTC. Protein sequence: CAISEGGLAGSEQFF.

The chain recombines TRBV19 with TRBJ2-1; D call uncertain. V lost 0 bases and J lost 0, with 18 bases in between. The CDR3 loop spans 19 amino acids. CDR1 and CDR2 (germline): LNHDA, SQIVND (reference sequence). The CDR3 sequence: CASSIDYLPRPGSYNEQFF. The DNA for the CDR3 is TGTGCCAGTAGTATAGATTACCTCCCTAGGCCTGGCTCCTACAATGAGCAGTTCTTC.

The J gene is TRBJ1-6, the V gene TRBV28; 7 bases line up with TRBD1. The trim removed 8 bases at V and 11 bases at J, leaving 12 bases unmatched. This CDR3 contains 14 residues. The germline V gene encodes CDR1 MDHEN and CDR2 SYDVKM. The CDR3 nucleotides are TGTGCCAGCTCCCGACAGGGAGATTCGGCACCCCTCCACTTT. As protein: CASSRQGDSAPLHF.

The DNA of the CDR3 is TGTGCCAGCAGCACCAGTGACAGGAGAAATTCACCCCTCCACTTT. Amino acids: CASSTSDRRNSPLHF. This chain joins TRBV9 and TRBJ1-6, with D tentatively TRBD1 (6 bases). This CDR3 region has 15 residues. Trimming cost V 4 bases and J 7 bases, with 15 bases left between them. Germline CDR1 is SGDLS and CDR2 is YYNGEE.

The gene calls are TRBV30 and TRBJ2-5, with 12 nucleotides matching TRBD1. J lost 5 bases, V lost 1 base, and 5 bases had no gene match. The CDR3 is 15 amino acids. Per the germline V gene, CDR1 is GTSNPN and CDR2 is SVGIG (reference sequence). This CDR3 is CAWSEGQGAQETQYF. The DNA for the CDR3 is TGTGCCTGGAGTGAGGGACAGGGGGCGCAGGAGACCCAGTACTTC.

V is TRBV7-9 and J is TRBJ2-6; TRBD2 might be the D (6 bases). The CDR3 length is 17 residues. Germline CDR1 SEHNR, CDR2 FQNEAQ (reference sequence). The V and J ends lost 3 bases and 0 bases respectively, with 12 bases between them. DNA for the CDR3: TGTGCCAGCAGCTTTCACGGGAGCGCCTCTGGGGCCAACGTCCTGACTTTC. It yields the protein CASSFHGSASGANVLTF.

V gene TRBV29-1 combines with J gene TRBJ1-3; TRBD1 aligns across 9 bases. V shed 2 bases, J shed 5 bases, and the junction held 7 bases outside the gene matches. CDR1 and CDR2 (germline): SQVTM, ANQGSEA. The CDR3 is made up of 15 amino acids. CDR3 region: CSVELGGTGRNTIYF. Written as DNA, the CDR3 is TGCAGCGTTGAACTGGGGGGGACAGGGAGAAACACCATATATTTT.

This sequence joins TRBV23-1 and TRBJ2-7; 7 bases align to TRBD1. Being an ORF, TRBV23-1 has a function that is uncertain. V dropped 6 bases and J dropped 5; count of bases not matched to a gene: 16. The CDR3 runs to 16 residues. The CDR3 region is CASSHCQSGTDNEQYF. The CDR3 DNA reads as TGCGCCAGCAGCCACTGCCAATCCGGGACAGACAACGAGCAGTACTTC.

The chain is built from TRBV4-2 and TRBJ1-1; weak D call: TRBD1 (5 bases). Trimming removed 0 bases at V and 8 bases at J, with 19 bases between. Germline V gene sequence: CDR1 LGHNA, CDR2 YNFKEQ. This CDR3 contains 16 residues. The CDR3 sequence: CASSQEVGATIREAFF. The CDR3 coding sequence is TGTGCCAGCAGCCAAGAAGTTGGGGCTACGATAAGAGAAGCTTTCTTT.

The V call is TRBV10-2, the J call TRBJ2-5; 8 bases match TRBD2. Per the germline V gene, CDR1 is WSHSY and CDR2 is SAAADI. The V and J ends lost 9 bases and 5 bases, in that order; junction bases with no gene match: 11. This CDR3 is built from 14 residues. The CDR3 protein is CASHEAGGGETQYF. In DNA form, the CDR3 reads TGCGCCAGTCACGAGGCGGGAGGAGGGGAGACCCAGTACTTC.

In its sample, this clone was seen a few times. V is TRBV3-1 (or the pseudogene TRBV3-2) and J is TRBJ2-3; 15 bases line up with TRBD2. Germline CDR1 is LGHDT and CDR2 is YNNKEL (reference sequence). V was pared by 2 bases and J by 3 bases, with 3 bases of the junction left unmatched. This CDR3 has 17 amino acids. The CDR3 sequence: CASSQRTSGRGTDTQYF. The CDR3 DNA follows: TGTGCCAGCAGCCAAAGGACTAGCGGGAGGGGTACAGATACGCAGTATTTT.

The J gene is TRBJ2-6, the V gene TRBV11-2, with D possibly TRBD1 on 5 matching bases. The CDR3 spans 16 residues. CDR1 and CDR2 (germline): SGHAT, FQNNGV. Trimming pared 0 bases from V and 0 bases from J, leaving 6 bases between. The DNA of the CDR3 is TGTGCCAGCAGCTTAGAAACAGGCTCTGGGGCCAACGTCCTGACTTTC. Translated: CASSLETGSGANVLTF.

This clone showed up just once. The chain has TRBV9 and TRBJ2-1, with TRBD2 identical over 7 bases. This CDR3 spans 11 amino acids. After removal of 3 bases from V and 13 bases from J, the junction contained 4 bases not matched to a gene. Germline-derived CDR1 and CDR2 are SGDLS and YYNGEE. CDR3 nucleotides: TGTGCCAGCAGCGCAGGGAGGGGACAGTTCTTC. Its translation: CASSAGRGQFF.

This clone was recorded only once. The rearrangement uses TRBV19 and TRBJ2-7, with 7 bases identical to TRBD2. The ends lost 4 bases at V and 7 bases at J; junction bases unmatched: 13. Looked up from germline, CDR1 is LNHDA and CDR2 is SQIVND (reference sequence). The CDR3 is 15 amino acids. The CDR3 DNA sequence: TGTGCCAGTAGTACCTTCGAGGGAGGGGTAGTAGAGCAGTACTTC. Amino acids: CASSTFEGGVVEQYF.

The CDR3 DNA reads as TGTGCCAGCAGTCTCACGGGGGTTGGGGAGACCCAGTACTTC. Translation: CASSLTGVGETQYF. The chain joins TRBV28 to TRBJ2-5; D perhaps matches TRBD2 (6 bases). V was cut by 5 bases and J by 5 bases, with 15 bases left in between. CDR3 length: 14 amino acids. CDR1 is MDHEN and CDR2 is SYDVKM in the germline V gene.

The chain joins TRBV4-1 to TRBJ2-2; 8 nucleotides line up with TRBD1. Germline trimming cut 4 bases from V and 1 base from J; bases unmatched to any gene: 5. The CDR3 totals 16 residues. Germline loops: CDR1 MGHRA, CDR2 YSYEKL. DNA for the CDR3: TGCGCCAGCAGCCCTCAGGGGGCGCGGAACACCGGGGAGCTGTTTTTT. Its translation is CASSPQGARNTGELFF.